This T cell receptor (beta chain) was sequenced during a study of cytomegalovirus exposure and HLA in healthy donors. CDR1 is DFQATT, CDR2 SNEGSKA, per germline (reference sequence). V dropped 7 bases and J dropped 4 bases, with 7 bases sitting between them. The CDR3 has 10 amino acids. With 60 Vbeta and 13 Jbeta primers, the PCR was carried out. Method: immunoSEQ multiplex PCR; TCRdb's copy keeps in-frame clones and lacks some. The table shows about 170,000 clones, with roughly three quarters occurring only once. The V call is TRBV20-1, the J call TRBJ1-1; no clear D. The specimen sequenced was PBMCs. This receptor was identified in a woman aged 50 to 60 in good health and CMV-seropositive. CDR3 sequence: CSVTATEAFF. The DNA for the CDR3 is TGCAGTGTCACAGCCACTGAAGCTTTCTTT.